The 18 T cell receptor beta chains below all came from one sample that was sequenced in a study of T cells expressing NK-cell markers. Reprocessing the 5' RACE reads, TCRdb reports a single entry for every CDR3 protein and omits DNA. The sample holds roughly 280,000 distinct CDR3 sequences. Material for sequencing was blood T cells: a sorted CD56 or NKG2C T cell subset, CD4+ or CD8+ T cells, or bulk PBMC T cells (not recorded which). The receptors were sampled from a man aged 18 to 30 in good health.

The chain recombines TRBV20-1 with TRBJ1-1; TCRdb designates TRBD1, a call that cannot be tested without DNA. CDR1 is DFQATT and CDR2 is SNEGSKA in the germline V gene (reference sequence). The CDR3 runs to 16 residues. The CDR3 loop reads CSARGGRQGRRTEAFF.

The chain combines TRBV5-1 with TRBJ2-3; TCRdb calls TRBD1, which cannot be checked without DNA. CDR3 length: 15 residues. Germline loops: CDR1 SGHRS, CDR2 YFSETQ. The CDR3 region is CASSLGDRAPDTQYF.

This chain joins TRBV19 and TRBJ2-1. Germline CDR1 reads LNHDA; CDR2 reads SQIVND (reference sequence). The CDR3 sequence is 13 residues long. This CDR3 reads CASSIEGRNGQFF.

This chain links TRBV6-1 with TRBJ2-3; checking the TCRdb D call of TRBD1 is not possible without DNA. The CDR3 sequence is 15 residues long. Germline CDR1 reads MNHNS; CDR2 reads SASEGT. The CDR3: CASRTGTGVFDTQYF.

The gene calls are TRBV10-3 and TRBJ2-1; TCRdb returns TRBD1, unconfirmable since there is no DNA. CDR3 length: 15 residues. Germline V gene sequence: CDR1 ENHRY, CDR2 SYGVKD. The CDR3 sequence: CAIRGETGFYNEQFF.

V usage is TRBV5-1 and J usage is TRBJ2-1; TCRdb gives TRBD2 as the D gene, but with no DNA this cannot be confirmed. CDR1 is SGHRS and CDR2 is YFSETQ in the germline V gene. The CDR3 covers 15 residues. CDR3 amino acids: CASSRTSGRWDEQFF.

This sequence joins TRBV7-7 and TRBJ2-5; TCRdb designates TRBD2, a call that cannot be tested without DNA. Germline CDR1 SSHAT, CDR2 FNYEAQ (reference sequence). CDR3 size: 13 residues. CDR3 protein: CASSLSEGETQYF.

V usage is TRBV19 and J usage is TRBJ2-1. The CDR3 runs 15 residues. Per the germline V gene, CDR1 is LNHDA and CDR2 is SQIVND (reference sequence). CDR3 sequence reads: CASSIDLGTYNEQFF.

The chain couples TRBV5-5 to TRBJ2-5. Looked up from germline, CDR1 is SGHKS and CDR2 is YYEKEE (reference sequence). CDR3 length equals 14 residues. The CDR3: CASSGNRIQETQYF.

CDR3: CASSLARADTQYF. The rearrangement links TRBV5-1 to TRBJ2-3. CDR1 SGHRS and CDR2 YFSETQ come from the germline V gene. This CDR3 region has 13 residues.

The genes are TRBV18 and TRBJ2-3; TCRdb gives TRBD2 as the D gene, but with no DNA this cannot be confirmed. CDR3 length: 18 residues. Germline V gene lookup returns CDR1 KGHSH and CDR2 LQKENI. Here the CDR3 reads CASSPLVLAGVGTDTQYF.

This chain uses TRBV5-1 with TRBJ2-5; with no DNA, the TCRdb D assignment of TRBD2 cannot be verified. This CDR3 has 15 amino acids. From germline, CDR1 is SGHRS and CDR2 YFSETQ. CDR3 in amino acids: CASKRGVASQETQYF.

The CDR3 protein is CAIRGTSGSLSSYNEQFF. The genes are TRBV10-3 and TRBJ2-1; the D call of TRBD2 rests on TCRdb alone, since no DNA is present to check it. CDR3 length equals 18 residues. Germline values: CDR1 ENHRY, CDR2 SYGVKD.

This CDR3 reads CSARGGTSGPLAKNIQYF. The chain couples TRBV20-1 to TRBJ2-4; TCRdb reports TRBD2, a call that lacks DNA to check it against. There are 18 residues in the CDR3. Germline V CDR1 and CDR2: DFQATT, SNEGSKA (reference sequence).

The chain is built from TRBV10-3 and TRBJ2-6; checking the TCRdb D call of TRBD1 is not possible without DNA. Germline CDR1 reads ENHRY; CDR2 reads SYGVKD. The length of the CDR3 is 18 residues. This CDR3 is CAITHPGQGASGANVLTF.

The V gene is TRBV7-2, the J gene TRBJ2-2. Germline CDR1 and CDR2: SGHTA and FQGNSA. CDR3 length: 16 amino acids. The CDR3 sequence is CASSLDRFRKTGELFF.

V gene TRBV20-1 combines with J gene TRBJ2-1; TCRdb indicates TRBD1, and absent DNA this call remains unverified. The germline gives CDR1 DFQATT, CDR2 SNEGSKA (reference sequence). This CDR3 is 13 amino acids long. The CDR3: CSASRGLGEEQFF.

The rearrangement uses TRBV7-2 and TRBJ2-2; TCRdb lists TRBD1, though no DNA is available to test this call. Germline CDR1 reads SGHTA; CDR2 reads FQGNSA. This CDR3 comprises 15 residues. The CDR3 sequence: CASSKWDRPTGELFF.